This TCR beta chain was sequenced during a study of PD-1 blockade in classical Hodgkin lymphoma. Study results and caveats: The diversity seen at baseline in complete responders resembled that of newly diagnosed patients.

With 1 base removed from V and 1 base from J, the gap between germline ends came to 10 bases. The CDR3 is made up of 15 amino acids. Looked up from germline, CDR1 is MNHEY and CDR2 is SVGAGI. Remarks on this clone: As yet, its antigen is unknown.

This table comes from immunoSEQ multiplex PCR, and its TCRdb copy is limited to in-frame clones, with some not included. The table lists 37,000 or so clones, about 90% of them singletons, with approximately 7.6% in the top ten. Every patient was affected by relapse after autologous stem cell transplantation, while exposure to brentuximab vedotin was not uniform. The specimen was peripheral blood mononuclear cells (PBMCs), collected before the second cycle of nivolumab. The chain is built from TRBV6-5 and TRBJ1-1, with D perhaps matching TRBD1 (5 bases). The sequence derives from a human donor with classical Hodgkin lymphoma. CDR3 nucleotide sequence: TGTGCCAGCAGTTACTTGGGACTTAGGAACACTGAAGCTTTCTTT. It is translated as CASSYLGLRNTEAFF.